The clone carrying this T cell receptor beta chain showed up just a few times. Its antigen is unidentified. This entry belongs to a study of T cell responses to AZD1222 COVID-19 vaccine. General study points: Just five to seven people given AZD1222 tested seropositive at baseline. Clonal diversity was possibly underestimated, and white British individuals and females predominated among donors.

The CDR3 spans 14 residues. Germline V gene data show CDR1 as MGHRA and CDR2 as YSYEKL. J was trimmed by 0 bases and V by 6 bases; bases with no gene match: 0. This table comes from immunoSEQ multiplex PCR, and its TCRdb copy is limited to in-frame clones, with some not included. The table has about 150,000 clones, roughly nine tenths seen once. The source is an adult in good health. The sequencing here drew on peripheral blood, taken on day 0 of AZD1222 vaccination. The chain has TRBV4-1 and TRBJ2-2; 8 bases line up with TRBD1. DNA for the CDR3: TGCGCCAGCAGGACAGGGGCGAACACCGGGGAGCTGTTTTTT. Its translation is CASRTGANTGELFF.